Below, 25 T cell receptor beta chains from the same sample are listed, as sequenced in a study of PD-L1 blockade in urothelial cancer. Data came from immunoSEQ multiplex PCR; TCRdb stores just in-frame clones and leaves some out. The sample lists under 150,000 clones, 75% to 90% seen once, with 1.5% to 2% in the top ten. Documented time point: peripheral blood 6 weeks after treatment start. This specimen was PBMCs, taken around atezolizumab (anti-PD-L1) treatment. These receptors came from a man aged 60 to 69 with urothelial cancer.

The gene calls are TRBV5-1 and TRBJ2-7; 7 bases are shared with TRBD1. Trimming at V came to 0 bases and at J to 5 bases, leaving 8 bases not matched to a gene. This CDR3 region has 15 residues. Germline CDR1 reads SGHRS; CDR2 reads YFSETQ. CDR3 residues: CASSLVTGTSHEQYF. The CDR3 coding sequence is TGCGCCAGCAGCTTGGTGACAGGGACAAGCCACGAGCAGTACTTC.

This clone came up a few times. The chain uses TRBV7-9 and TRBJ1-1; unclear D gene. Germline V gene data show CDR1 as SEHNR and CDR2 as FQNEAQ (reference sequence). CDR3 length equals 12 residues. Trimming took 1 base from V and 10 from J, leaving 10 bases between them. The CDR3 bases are TGTGCCAGCAGCTTAGTTGGGGAGGGAGCTTTCTTT. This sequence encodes CASSLVGEGAFF.

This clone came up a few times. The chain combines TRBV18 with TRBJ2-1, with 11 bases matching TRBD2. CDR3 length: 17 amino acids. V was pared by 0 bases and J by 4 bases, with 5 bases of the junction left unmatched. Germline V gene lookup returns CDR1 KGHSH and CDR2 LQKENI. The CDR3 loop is CASSPPVLAGVYNEQFF. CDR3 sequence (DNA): TGTGCCAGCTCACCACCGGTACTAGCGGGAGTGTACAATGAGCAGTTCTTC.

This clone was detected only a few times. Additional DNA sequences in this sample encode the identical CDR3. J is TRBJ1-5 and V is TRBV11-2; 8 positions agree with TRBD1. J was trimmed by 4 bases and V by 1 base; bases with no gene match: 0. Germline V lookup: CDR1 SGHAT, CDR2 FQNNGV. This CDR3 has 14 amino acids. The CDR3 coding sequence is TGTGCCAGCAGCTTAGGGACAGGGAATCAGCCCCAGCATTTT. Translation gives CASSLGTGNQPQHF.

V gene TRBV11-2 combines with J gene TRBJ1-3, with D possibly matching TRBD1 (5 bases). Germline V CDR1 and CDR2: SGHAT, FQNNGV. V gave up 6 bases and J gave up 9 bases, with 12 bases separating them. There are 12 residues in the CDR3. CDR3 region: CASSMPGGTIYF. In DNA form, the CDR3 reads TGTGCCAGCAGTATGCCGGGGGGCACCATATATTTT. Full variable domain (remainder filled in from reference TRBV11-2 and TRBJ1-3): EAGVAQSPRYKIIEKRQSVAFWCNPISGHATLYWYQQILGQGPKLLIQFQNNGVVDDSQLPKDRFSAERLKGVDSTLKIQPAKLEDSAVYLCASSMPGGTIYFGEGSWLTVV.

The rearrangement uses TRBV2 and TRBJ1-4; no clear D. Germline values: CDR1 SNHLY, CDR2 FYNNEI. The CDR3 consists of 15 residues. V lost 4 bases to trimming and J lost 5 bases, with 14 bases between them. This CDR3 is CASSGPPTGNEKLFF. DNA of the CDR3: TGTGCCAGCAGTGGTCCCCCCACGGGAAATGAAAAACTGTTTTTT.

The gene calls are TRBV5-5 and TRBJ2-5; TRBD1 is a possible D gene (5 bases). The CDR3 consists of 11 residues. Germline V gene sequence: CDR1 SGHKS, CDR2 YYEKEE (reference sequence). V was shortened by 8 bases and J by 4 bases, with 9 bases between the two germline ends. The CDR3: CASDQGETQYF. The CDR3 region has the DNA TGTGCCAGTGACCAGGGAGAGACCCAGTACTTC.

DNA for the CDR3: TGTGCCAGCAGTGTCTCTAGCGGGAGAGTAGATGAGCAGTTCTTC. It is translated as CASSVSSGRVDEQFF. This rearrangement joins TRBV25-1 to TRBJ2-1; 10 nucleotides align to TRBD2. V shed 4 bases and J 8 bases; nucleotides not matched to a gene: 8. CDR1 and CDR2 (germline): MGHDK, SYGVNS. The CDR3 consists of 15 residues.

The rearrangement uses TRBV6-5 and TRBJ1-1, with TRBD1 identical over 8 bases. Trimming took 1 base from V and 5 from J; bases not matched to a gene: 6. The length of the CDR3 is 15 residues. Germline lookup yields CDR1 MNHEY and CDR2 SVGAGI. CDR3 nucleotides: TGTGCCAGCAGTTACTATGGACAGGGCGGGACTGAAGCTTTCTTT. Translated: CASSYYGQGGTEAFF.

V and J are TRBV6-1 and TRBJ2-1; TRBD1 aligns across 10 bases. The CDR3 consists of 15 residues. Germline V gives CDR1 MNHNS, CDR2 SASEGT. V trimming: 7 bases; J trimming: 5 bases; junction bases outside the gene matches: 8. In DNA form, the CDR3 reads TGTGCCAGCATCATAGGGACAGGGGTCAACAATGAGCAGTTCTTC. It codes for CASIIGTGVNNEQFF.

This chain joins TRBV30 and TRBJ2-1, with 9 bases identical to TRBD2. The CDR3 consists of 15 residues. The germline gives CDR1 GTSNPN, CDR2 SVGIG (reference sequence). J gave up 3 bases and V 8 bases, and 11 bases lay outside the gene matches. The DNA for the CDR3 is TGTGCCCGGAAAGGTGCGGGAGGGGTCTACAATGAGCAGTTCTTC. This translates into CARKGAGGVYNEQFF.

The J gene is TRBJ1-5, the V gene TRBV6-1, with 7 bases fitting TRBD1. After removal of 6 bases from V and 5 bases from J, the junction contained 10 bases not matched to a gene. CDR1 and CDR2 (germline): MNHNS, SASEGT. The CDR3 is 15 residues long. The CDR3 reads CASRETGVLYQPQHF. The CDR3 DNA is TGTGCCAGCAGAGAAACAGGGGTCCTCTATCAGCCCCAGCATTTT.

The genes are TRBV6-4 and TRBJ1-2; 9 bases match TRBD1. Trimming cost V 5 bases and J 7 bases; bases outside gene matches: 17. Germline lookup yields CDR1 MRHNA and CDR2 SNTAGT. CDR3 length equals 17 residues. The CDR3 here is CASSPGTGIGTSGGYTF. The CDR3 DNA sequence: TGTGCCAGCAGTCCCGGGACAGGGATTGGGACCAGTGGTGGCTACACCTTC.

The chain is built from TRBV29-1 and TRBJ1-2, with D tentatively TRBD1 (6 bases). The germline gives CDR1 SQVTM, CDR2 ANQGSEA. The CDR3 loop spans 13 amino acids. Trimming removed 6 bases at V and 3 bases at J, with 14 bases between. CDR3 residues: CSVEGTTHYGYTF. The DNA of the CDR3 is TGCAGCGTAGAGGGGACAACTCACTATGGCTACACCTTC.

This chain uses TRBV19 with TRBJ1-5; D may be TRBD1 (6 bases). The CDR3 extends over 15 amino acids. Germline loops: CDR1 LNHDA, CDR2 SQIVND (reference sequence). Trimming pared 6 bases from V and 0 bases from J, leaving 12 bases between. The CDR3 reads CASRPDRSSNQPQHF. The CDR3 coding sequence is TGTGCCAGTAGACCCGACAGGAGTAGCAATCAGCCCCAGCATTTT.

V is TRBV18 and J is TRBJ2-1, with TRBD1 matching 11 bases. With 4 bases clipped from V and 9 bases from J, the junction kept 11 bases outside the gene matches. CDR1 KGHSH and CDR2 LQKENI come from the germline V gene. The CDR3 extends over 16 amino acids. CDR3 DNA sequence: TGTGCCAGCTCACGGGACAGGACAGGGGGCGGCGGTGAGCAGTTCTTC. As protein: CASSRDRTGGGGEQFF.

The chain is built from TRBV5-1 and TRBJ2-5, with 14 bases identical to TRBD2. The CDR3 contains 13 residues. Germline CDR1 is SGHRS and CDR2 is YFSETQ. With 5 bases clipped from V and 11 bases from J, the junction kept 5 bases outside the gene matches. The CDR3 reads CASRTTSGGAQYF. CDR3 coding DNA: TGCGCCAGCAGAACGACTAGCGGGGGGGCACAGTACTTC.

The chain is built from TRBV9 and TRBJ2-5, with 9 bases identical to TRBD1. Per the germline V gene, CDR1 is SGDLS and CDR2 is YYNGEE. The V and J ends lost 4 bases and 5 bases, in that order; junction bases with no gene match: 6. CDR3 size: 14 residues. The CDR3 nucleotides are TGTGCCAGCAGCCTGACAGGGGGTGGGGAGACCCAGTACTTC. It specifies CASSLTGGGETQYF.

Written as DNA, the CDR3 is TGCGCCACCCGTACCGGGACTAAAGGTATCACCGGGGAGCTGTTTTTT. Protein: CATRTGTKGITGELFF. The chain recombines TRBV5-1 with TRBJ2-2; TRBD2 aligns across 7 bases. The CDR3 is made up of 16 amino acids. Germline-derived CDR1 and CDR2 are SGHRS and YFSETQ. The V and J ends lost 9 bases and 4 bases, in that order; junction bases with no gene match: 15.

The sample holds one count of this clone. The CDR3 here is CASRRDSSYEQYF. CDR3 nucleotide sequence: TGCGCCAGCAGGCGGGACAGCTCCTACGAGCAGTACTTC. The chain carries TRBV5-1 and TRBJ2-7, with a possible D match to TRBD1 (7 bases). The CDR3 runs 13 residues. Trimming took off 5 bases at V and 0 bases at J, with 9 bases between the two ends. Germline values: CDR1 SGHRS, CDR2 YFSETQ.

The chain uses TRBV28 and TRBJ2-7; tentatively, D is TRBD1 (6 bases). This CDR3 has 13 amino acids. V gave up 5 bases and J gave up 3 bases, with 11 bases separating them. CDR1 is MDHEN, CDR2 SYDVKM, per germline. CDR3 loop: CASSPTGLYEQYF. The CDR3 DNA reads TGTGCCAGCAGTCCAACAGGGCTCTACGAGCAGTACTTC. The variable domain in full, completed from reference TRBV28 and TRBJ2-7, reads DVKVTQSSRYLVKRTGEKVFLECVQDMDHENMFWYRQDPGLGLRLIYFSYDVKMKEKGDIPEGYSVSREKKERFSLILESASTNQTSMYLCASSPTGLYEQYFGPGTRLTVT.

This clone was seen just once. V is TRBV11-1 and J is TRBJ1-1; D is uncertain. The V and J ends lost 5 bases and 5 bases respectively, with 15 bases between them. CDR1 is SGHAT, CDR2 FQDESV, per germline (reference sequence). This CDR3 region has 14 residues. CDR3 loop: CASSQYSTGTEAFF. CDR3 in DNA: TGTGCCAGCAGCCAATATAGTACGGGGACTGAAGCTTTCTTT.

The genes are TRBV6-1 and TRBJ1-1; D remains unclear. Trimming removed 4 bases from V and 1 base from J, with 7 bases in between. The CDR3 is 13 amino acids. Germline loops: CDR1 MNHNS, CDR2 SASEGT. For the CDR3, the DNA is TGTGCCAGCAGTGTGAGGCCGAACACTGAAGCTTTCTTT. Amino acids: CASSVRPNTEAFF.

CDR3 amino acids: CASSPMGPSNYGYTF. The CDR3 DNA reads TGTGCCAGCAGCCCTATGGGGCCCAGCAACTATGGCTACACCTTC. The chain carries TRBV28 and TRBJ1-2; D might be TRBD1 (5 bases). The CDR3 totals 15 residues. The V end was cut by 6 bases, the J end by 2 bases, with 16 bases between. The germline V gene has CDR1 MDHEN and CDR2 SYDVKM.

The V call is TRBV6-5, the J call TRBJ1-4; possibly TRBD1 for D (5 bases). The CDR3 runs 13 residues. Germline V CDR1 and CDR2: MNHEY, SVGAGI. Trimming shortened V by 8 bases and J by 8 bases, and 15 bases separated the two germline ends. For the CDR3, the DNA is TGTGCCAGCTCGCGGGGCCCCCGAGAAAAACTGTTTTTT. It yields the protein CASSRGPREKLFF.